This T cell receptor beta chain emerged from a study of long-term antiretroviral therapy in people with HIV. Study-wide results and limits: ART-treated samples gained diversity yet remained below transplant donor controls.

Points on this clone: Its antigen remains unidentified.

The assay, immunoSEQ v3.0, was run at survey level. Only in-frame clones appear in the TCRdb table, and some are missing; sequencing was by immunoSEQ multiplex PCR. The sample records some 40,000 clones, about 94% being singletons. Germline-derived CDR1 and CDR2 are SGHRS and YFSETQ. Losses at the gene ends were 4 bases for V and 5 bases for J; bases not matched to a gene: 3. This CDR3 is built from 15 residues. V and J are TRBV5-1 and TRBJ2-1, with TRBD2 identical over 13 bases. This sample comprised unsorted PBMCs, obtained around 9.2 years after starting antiretroviral therapy. The clonotype comes from a man aged 25 to 40 with HIV. Here the CDR3 reads CASSPTSGGNNEQFF. The CDR3 nucleotides are TGCGCCAGCAGCCCGACTAGCGGGGGGAACAATGAGCAGTTCTTC.